A selection of T cell receptor beta chains follows, all from one sample in a study of blood T cell repertoires in COVID-19. Sequencing was performed with immunoSEQ multiplex PCR; in TCRdb, only in-frame clones are kept and a portion is missing. Here the sample spans about 210,000 clones, approximately 87% being singletons. Sequences were obtained from peripheral blood. These receptors originate from a woman in her seventies with acute or convalescent COVID-19. The CDR3 runs from the conserved cysteine through the conserved F or W. Each record gives: J gene, D gene, V gene, clone size, CDR3 DNA, CDR3 protein. The D gene is left open where the match is weak. Rows may omit the clone size; those that give it use once, few, many or a size class.

>TRBJ1-1|.|TRBV5-5|.
TGTGCCAGCAGCTTTTTGGTGAGGACTGAAGCTTTCTTT
CASSFLVRTEAFF
>TRBJ2-4|.|TRBV28|.
TGTGCCAGCAGTTTAACGGGAGCCAAAAACATTCAGTACTTC
CASSLTGAKNIQYF
>TRBJ1-4|TRBD1|TRBV4-2|.
TGTGCCAGCAGCCAAGATTGGCAGGGGGGAAATGAAAAACTGTTTTTT
CASSQDWQGGNEKLFF
>TRBJ2-2|.|TRBV5-4|.
TGTGCCAGCAGCTTGAGCCAGGTAGTATCCGGGGAGCTGTTTTTT
CASSLSQVVSGELFF
>TRBJ2-7|TRBD2|TRBV11-3|many
TGTGCCAGCAGCTTAGGGCTAGCGGGAGTTTACGAGCAGTACTTC
CASSLGLAGVYEQYF
>TRBJ1-4|.|TRBV5-1|few
TGCGCCAGCAGCTTGACAGGGTGGGATAATGAAAAACTGTTTTTT
CASSLTGWDNEKLFF
>TRBJ2-1|TRBD2|TRBV5-1|.
TGCGCCAGCAGCTTGGCCCGGGACCCAGTAGGCGGGAGGGCGTACAATGAGCAGTTCTTC
CASSLARDPVGGRAYNEQFF
>TRBJ1-6|.|TRBV6-5|once
TGTGCCAGCAGAACCACAGGGAATTCACCCCTCCACTTT
CASRTTGNSPLHF
>TRBJ1-4|.|TRBV11-2|.
TGTGCCAGCAGCTTGGAGGGGTTACTTAATGAAAAACTGTTTTTT
CASSLEGLLNEKLFF
>TRBJ1-4|TRBD1|TRBV5-1|few
TGCGCCAGCAGCTTGGGACAGGGTAATGAAAAACTGTTTTTT
CASSLGQGNEKLFF
>TRBJ1-5|.|TRBV3-1/TRBV3-2|.
TGTGCCAGCAGCCAAGTAAACAGCCCGACCCAGCCCCAGCATTTT
CASSQVNSPTQPQHF
>TRBJ2-2|TRBD2|TRBV19|.
TGTGCCAGTAGTATCTGGGGGCTAGCGGGAGCCAACACCGGGGAGCTGTTTTTT
CASSIWGLAGANTGELFF
>TRBJ1-5|.|TRBV18|.
TGTGCCAGCTCACCGGAGCGGGATCAGCCCCAGCATTTT
CASSPERDQPQHF
>TRBJ2-1|.|TRBV4-2|once
TGTGCCAGCAGCCAAGTAAAACAGGTGAGCTCCTACAATGAGCAGTTCTTC
CASSQVKQVSSYNEQFF
>TRBJ2-5|TRBD1|TRBV28|.
TGTGCCAGCAGTTACAGGACAGGGTACCAAGAGACCCAGTACTTC
CASSYRTGYQETQYF
>TRBJ2-5|.|TRBV7-9|.
TGTGCCAGCAGCTTAGCAGCGAGTGAGACCCAGTACTTC
CASSLAASETQYF
>TRBJ1-2|TRBD1|TRBV2|.
TGTGCCAGCAGTGGCGGACAGGGAGGAGATGGCTACACCTTC
CASSGGQGGDGYTF
>TRBJ2-7|.|TRBV19|.
TGTGCCAGTAGTACCAGACAGGCCCTCCTAGACGAGCAGTACTTC
CASSTRQALLDEQYF
>TRBJ1-4|TRBD1|TRBV29-1|.
TGCAGCGTTCTTTCCAGGGGGAAGGATGAAAAACTGTTTTTT
CSVLSRGKDEKLFF
>TRBJ2-7|TRBD2|TRBV12-3/TRBV12-4|.
TGTGCCAGCAGCCGGGGACTAGCGGGCGAGCAGTACTTC
CASSRGLAGEQYF
>TRBJ2-4|TRBD2|TRBV7-2|.
TGTGCCAGCAGCCCGATAAGGGGAGGGTTAGCCAAAAACATTCAGTACTTC
CASSPIRGGLAKNIQYF
>TRBJ1-5|TRBD1|TRBV18|.
TGTGCCAGCTCCTCCACAGGGGCCCCGCCCCAGCATTTT
CASSSTGAPPQHF
>TRBJ1-1|TRBD1|TRBV28|few
TGTGCCAGCAGTCGCCGGGACAGAGCTTTCTTT
CASSRRDRAFF
>TRBJ2-1|TRBD2|TRBV24-1|.
TGTGCCACCAGTGATTTTGGCGGGAGGGCTATCGGTGAGCAGTTCTTC
CATSDFGGRAIGEQFF
>TRBJ2-7|TRBD2|TRBV10-3|.
TGTGCCATCAGATCGACTAGCAACGCCTACGAGCAGTACTTC
CAIRSTSNAYEQYF
>TRBJ1-4|.|TRBV21-1|.
TGTGCCAGCGCCCACCCACCTCTGAGATATAATGAAAAACTGTTTTTT
CASAHPPLRYNEKLFF
>TRBJ1-2|.|TRBV6-2/TRBV6-3|.
TGTGCCAGCAGTTACTTCTCCGGGACACTAAATGGCTACACCTTC
CASSYFSGTLNGYTF
>TRBJ1-5|.|TRBV5-8|.
TGTGCCAGCGCTCTCGGAGGCAGGGGAAATCAGCCCCAGCATTTT
CASALGGRGNQPQHF